The 21 T cell receptor beta chains in this list originate from one sample, sequenced in a study of T cells in Graves' hyperthyroidism and ophthalmopathy. TCR beta CDR3 sequences were amplified from RNA transcripts. TCR CDR3 regions were first amplified by RT-PCR with HTBI primers. TCRdb ran MiXCR on the multiplex PCR reads and lists one entry per CDR3 protein. The table lists around 540,000 distinct CDR3 sequences, about 16% of them singletons. Material: blood. The receptors shown here come from a woman in her 30s with Graves' ophthalmopathy.

This clonotype was counted at least ten times. The chain joins TRBV18 to TRBJ2-1, with D hard to call. This CDR3 contains 15 residues. Trimming removed 6 bases at V and 9 bases at J, with 21 bases between. Germline CDR1 is KGHSH and CDR2 is LQKENI. The CDR3 coding sequence is TGTGCCAGCTCGACACTACAAAATAGCTTTAGTGAGCAGTTCTTC. It codes for CASSTLQNSFSEQFF.

At least ten counts were recorded for this clonotype. The chain carries TRBV9 and TRBJ1-6; D remains unclear. Deletions cut 0 bases from V and 7 bases from J, with 11 bases between. This CDR3 has 15 residues. The germline gives CDR1 SGDLS, CDR2 YYNGEE. The CDR3 DNA reads TGTGCCAGCAGCGTAGAAGTGGGAAGAAATTCACCCCTCCACTTT. It is translated as CASSVEVGRNSPLHF.

The V call is TRBV4-3, the J call TRBJ2-7; 7 bases align to TRBD2. With 2 bases clipped from V and 3 bases from J, the junction kept 7 bases outside the gene matches. The CDR3 consists of 15 residues. The germline CDR1 and CDR2 sequences are LGHNA and YSLEER. In DNA form, the CDR3 reads TGCGCCAGCAGCCAAAACGCGGGAGAGGGCTACGAGCAGTACTTC. It translates to CASSQNAGEGYEQYF.

The sample holds a few counts of this clonotype. Since a much larger clone is just one base distant, this may be a read error. The rearrangement uses TRBV11-3 and TRBJ2-3, with TRBD2 matching over 11 bases. The germline gives CDR1 SGHNT, CDR2 YENEEA. This CDR3 is 15 amino acids long. The V and J ends lost 5 bases and 5 bases, in that order; junction bases with no gene match: 6. The CDR3 coding sequence is TGTGCCAGCAGCCGAAGACTAGCGGGACTAGATACGCAGTATTTT. Amino acids: CASSRRLAGLDTQYF.

The CDR3 region is CASSLSGVVGEKLFF. The CDR3 bases are TGTGCCAGCAGCCTCTCTGGCGTGGTGGGTGAAAAACTGTTTTTT. The chain joins TRBV9 to TRBJ1-4; no clear D. The germline V and J ends were trimmed by 4 bases and 7 bases, with 17 bases remaining between them. The CDR3 is 15 residues long. Looked up from germline, CDR1 is SGDLS and CDR2 is YYNGEE.

In its sample, this clonotype was seen a few times. This chain uses TRBV7-9 with TRBJ2-3; a weak D match, TRBD2 (7 bases). CDR3 size: 16 residues. V lost 1 base, J lost 2 bases, and 13 bases lay in between. CDR1 and CDR2 (germline): SEHNR, FQNEAQ (reference sequence). The chain's CDR3 is CASSLGGGPNTDTQYF. The CDR3 DNA sequence: TGTGCCAGCAGCTTAGGGGGGGGGCCTAACACAGATACGCAGTATTTT.

Many counts were recorded for this clonotype. CDR3 nucleotide sequence: TGCGCCAGCAGCGAGGAGCGGGAAGAGACCCAGTACTTC. Its protein is CASSEEREETQYF. The rearrangement uses TRBV5-1 and TRBJ2-5; tentatively, D is TRBD2 (6 bases). The V end lost 4 bases, the J end lost 3 bases, and 10 bases lay between the germline ends. In germline, CDR1 is SGHRS, CDR2 YFSETQ. This CDR3 has 13 amino acids.

V gene TRBV7-9 combines with J gene TRBJ1-4; no clear D gene. V was pared by 5 bases and J by 6 bases, with 7 bases between. Per germline, CDR1 SEHNR and CDR2 FQNEAQ (reference sequence). The CDR3 has 12 residues. In DNA form, the CDR3 reads TGTGCCAGCAGCCCCTTGCATGAAAAACTGTTTTTT. Its protein is CASSPLHEKLFF.

This clonotype was seen at least ten times. The chain uses TRBV4-3 and TRBJ2-5; D is uncertain. Trimming cost V 0 bases and J 5 bases, with 7 bases left between them. This CDR3 region has 13 residues. Germline CDR1 LGHNA, CDR2 YSLEER. Here the CDR3 reads CASSQDPGETQYF. The CDR3 DNA reads as TGCGCCAGCAGCCAAGATCCGGGCGAGACCCAGTACTTC.

The rearrangement links TRBV6-1 to TRBJ2-7; 10 bases line up with TRBD2. The CDR3 consists of 15 residues. From germline, CDR1 is MNHNS and CDR2 SASEGT. J was trimmed by 6 bases and V by 6 bases; bases with no gene match: 11. CDR3 residues: CASRTQREGVGEQYF. For the CDR3, the DNA is TGTGCCAGCAGGACGCAGCGGGAGGGTGTTGGCGAGCAGTACTTC.

This clonotype was observed at least ten times. The rearrangement joins TRBV7-8 to TRBJ2-5; the match to TRBD1 covers 7 bases. The CDR3 contains 15 residues. Trimming cost V 6 bases and J 3 bases; bases outside gene matches: 10. Germline-derived CDR1 and CDR2 are SGHVS and FQNEAQ. The CDR3 loop is CASRTHRGSEETQYF. CDR3 bases: TGTGCCAGCAGGACGCACAGGGGAAGTGAAGAGACCCAGTACTTC.

The chain employs TRBV30 and TRBJ2-7; 7 bases align to TRBD1. The trim removed 0 bases at V and 2 bases at J, leaving 4 bases unmatched. The CDR3 consists of 14 residues. Germline values: CDR1 GTSNPN, CDR2 SVGIG (reference sequence). The CDR3 is CAWSVHRGPYEQYF. In DNA form, the CDR3 reads TGTGCCTGGAGTGTACACAGGGGCCCCTACGAGCAGTACTTC.

The rearrangement joins TRBV12-3 or TRBV12-4 to TRBJ2-6, with D possibly called TRBD1 or TRBD2 (5 bases each). V was shortened by 7 bases and J by 7 bases, with 14 bases between the two germline ends. This CDR3 is 14 amino acids long. In nucleotides, the CDR3 is TGTGCCAGCACCCCAGGGAGAAGCGCCAACGTCCTGACTTTC. Translation gives CASTPGRSANVLTF.

The genes are TRBV6-5 and TRBJ2-1, with a tentative D call TRBD2 (7 bases). This CDR3 has 20 amino acids. Trimming took off 2 bases at V and 8 bases at J, with 31 bases between the two ends. Germline CDR1 reads MNHEY; CDR2 reads SVGAGI. Here the CDR3 DNA reads TGTGCCAGCAGTTACGGGGGGAGCAGGGGAGGGTTAGGTAGAGGATATGAGCAGTTCTTC. Protein product: CASSYGGSRGGLGRGYEQFF.

The V and J genes are TRBV4-3 and TRBJ2-1, with D hard to call. The CDR3 extends over 15 amino acids. Germline loops: CDR1 LGHNA, CDR2 YSLEER. Trimming took 1 base from V and 13 from J, leaving 20 bases between them. The CDR3 region is CASSQADRTPQNQFF. The CDR3 DNA reads as TGCGCCAGCAGCCAAGCGGATCGAACCCCCCAAAATCAGTTCTTC.

This chain joins TRBV28 and TRBJ2-7; 11 bases fit TRBD1. J gave up 4 bases and V 3 bases, and 5 bases lay outside the gene matches. CDR3 size: 15 residues. Per the germline V gene, CDR1 is MDHEN and CDR2 is SYDVKM. The CDR3 sequence: CASSFGGDRGYEQYF. The CDR3 bases are TGTGCCAGCAGTTTCGGCGGGGACAGGGGGTACGAGCAGTACTTC.

The chain uses TRBV5-1 and TRBJ2-5; the match to TRBD1 covers 10 bases. This CDR3 has 14 amino acids. With V trimmed by 4 bases and J by 1 base, 1 base remained unmatched. Per germline, CDR1 SGHRS and CDR2 YFSETQ. Here the CDR3 reads CASSGQGVQETQYF. CDR3 DNA: TGCGCCAGCAGCGGACAGGGGGTCCAAGAGACCCAGTACTTC. The variable domain in full, with the rest retrieved from reference TRBV5-1 and TRBJ2-5, is KAGVTQTPRYLIKTRGQQVTLSCSPISGHRSVSWYQQTPGQGLQFLFEYFSETQRNKGNFPGRFSGRQFSNSRSEMNVSTLELGDSALYLCASSGQGVQETQYFGPGTRLLVL.

J is TRBJ1-5 and V is TRBV9; D unclear. Germline V gives CDR1 SGDLS, CDR2 YYNGEE. The CDR3 has 14 residues. Trimming removed 4 bases from V and 3 bases from J, with 11 bases in between. The CDR3 sequence: CASSRREVNQPQHF. DNA of the CDR3: TGTGCCAGCAGCAGACGGGAAGTCAATCAGCCCCAGCATTTT.

This clonotype was detected ten times or more. The chain has TRBV7-2 and TRBJ1-6; possible D gene TRBD1, 5 bases. V lost 3 bases and J lost 9, with 9 bases in between. This CDR3 has 13 residues. Germline assignment: CDR1 SGHTA and CDR2 FQGNSA. For the CDR3, the DNA is TGTGCCAGCAGCTTGGGGAGGGGTTCACCCCTCCACTTT. Translated: CASSLGRGSPLHF.

This clonotype has a count of ten or more. The chain combines TRBV20-1 with TRBJ2-1; D tentatively reads TRBD1 or TRBD2 (5 bases each). The V end was cut by 3 bases, the J end by 5 bases, with 17 bases between. Per germline, CDR1 DFQATT and CDR2 SNEGSKA (reference sequence). The CDR3 is made up of 15 amino acids. The CDR3 coding sequence is TGCAGTGCTAGTCTCCCGGGACGGGGAAACAATGAGCAGTTCTTC. It encodes CSASLPGRGNNEQFF.

This clonotype was counted ten times or more. The V call is TRBV10-3, the J call TRBJ2-7; a weak D match, TRBD2 (6 bases). V shed 8 bases and J shed 2 bases, with 19 bases lying between them. The CDR3 is 15 residues long. Germline V gene lookup returns CDR1 ENHRY and CDR2 SYGVKD. The CDR3: CAIAASEPRTYEQYF. DNA of the CDR3: TGTGCCATCGCAGCTAGCGAACCCAGAACCTACGAGCAGTACTTC.